The 28 T cell receptor beta chains below were found in one sample sequenced in a study of T cells in Graves' hyperthyroidism and ophthalmopathy. RNA transcripts yielded amplified TCR beta CDR3 regions. RT-PCR in the first round (using the HTBI primer set) targeted the TCR CDR3. Using its own MiXCR run on the multiplex PCR reads, TCRdb lists one record per CDR3 protein. The table includes about 500,000 distinct CDR3 sequences, around an eighth detected once. Material: blood. These receptors all stem from a woman between 18 and 29 years old with Graves' hyperthyroidism.

The chain links TRBV5-1 to TRBJ2-3; D may be TRBD2 (6 bases). The length of the CDR3 is 15 residues. V shed 4 bases and J shed 0 bases, with 12 bases lying between them. CDR1 and CDR2 from the germline V gene are SGHRS and YFSETQ. CDR3 protein: CASSHSGTSTDTQYF. The CDR3 DNA is TGCGCCAGCAGCCATAGCGGAACTAGCACAGATACGCAGTATTTT.

The genes are TRBV19 and TRBJ2-7; TRBD1 matches 8 bases. Germline CDR1 and CDR2: LNHDA and SQIVND (reference sequence). V shed 2 bases and J 1 base; nucleotides not matched to a gene: 4. This CDR3 has 15 residues. In DNA, the CDR3 is TGTGCCAGTAGTATATGGACAGGGAGTTCCTACGAGCAGTACTTC. Protein sequence: CASSIWTGSSYEQYF.

This clonotype was seen at least ten times. V usage is TRBV2 and J usage is TRBJ1-1; TRBD1 matches at 10 bases. Trimming at V came to 2 bases and at J to 0 bases, leaving 6 bases not matched to a gene. The CDR3 is 17 amino acids. Germline loops: CDR1 SNHLY, CDR2 FYNNEI. The CDR3 spells CASSELSGQGMNTEAFF. DNA for the CDR3: TGTGCCAGCAGTGAACTATCGGGACAGGGGATGAACACTGAAGCTTTCTTT. Full variable domain (outside the CDR3, taken from reference TRBV2 and TRBJ1-1): EPEVTQTPSHQVTQMGQEVILRCVPISNHLYFYWYRQILGQKVEFLVSFYNNEISEKSEIFDDQFSVERPDGSNFTLKIRSTKLEDSAMYFCASSELSGQGMNTEAFFGQGTRLTVV.

This clonotype was counted ten times or more. The chain carries TRBV11-2 and TRBJ1-2; D gene uncertain. V shed 4 bases and J shed 5 bases, with 17 bases lying between them. The V gene's germline CDR1 is SGHAT and CDR2 FQNNGV. The CDR3 is made up of 15 amino acids. In nucleotides, the CDR3 is TGTGCCAGCAGCTCTAATATCGGCGCGGGATATGGCTACACCTTC. It yields the protein CASSSNIGAGYGYTF.

Remarks on this clonotype: This could be a read error, since a much larger clone is one nucleotide away. The V gene is TRBV13, the J gene TRBJ1-1, with 9 bases lining up with TRBD1. Germline CDR1 PRHDT, CDR2 FYEKMQ (reference sequence). This CDR3 contains 13 residues. Losses at the gene ends were 6 bases for V and 3 bases for J; bases not matched to a gene: 2. The CDR3 bases are TGTGCCAGCAGTGGACAGGGGTACACTGAAGCTTTCTTT. The encoded protein is CASSGQGYTEAFF. Full variable domain (rest looked up from reference TRBV13 and TRBJ1-1): AAGVIQSPRHLIKEKRETATLKCYPIPRHDTVYWYQQGPGQDPQFLISFYEKMQSDKGSIPDRFSAQQFSDYHSELNMSSLELGDSALYFCASSGQGYTEAFFGQGTRLTVV.

This chain uses TRBV6-1 with TRBJ2-2; D possibly corresponds to TRBD2 (5 bases). This CDR3 is 14 amino acids long. Germline V lookup: CDR1 MNHNS, CDR2 SASEGT. The V end lost 8 bases, the J end lost 3 bases, and 13 bases lay between the germline ends. CDR3 sequence: CASARATHTGELFF. The CDR3 DNA sequence: TGTGCCAGCGCGCGGGCCACGCACACCGGGGAGCTGTTTTTT.

This clonotype was detected ten times or more. This chain connects TRBV12-3 or TRBV12-4 to TRBJ1-1; D gene uncertain. The CDR3 has 14 residues. Trimming cost V 9 bases and J 2 bases, with 16 bases left between them. CDR3 region: CARDSRSANTEAFF. As DNA, the CDR3 is TGTGCCAGGGACTCCCGCAGCGCAAACACTGAAGCTTTCTTT.

For this clonotype: One end of the junction is discordant with germline, which a read error may explain. The chain is built from TRBV19 and TRBJ1-2; no definite D call. The CDR3 runs 13 residues. The germline V gene encodes CDR1 LNHDA and CDR2 SQIVND (reference sequence). The CDR3 reads CVSSTSSNYGYTF. CDR3 in DNA: TGTGTCAGTAGTACCTCCTCCAACTATGGCTACACCTTC.

The table lists this clonotype with many counts. The chain uses TRBV5-1 and TRBJ2-1, with 9 bases that match TRBD2. V lost 4 bases to trimming and J lost 7 bases; unmatched junction nucleotides: 15. The germline V gene has CDR1 SGHRS and CDR2 YFSETQ. The CDR3 is 17 amino acids. The CDR3 DNA sequence: TGCGCCAGCAGCCCCAACGCTTTAGCGGGAGTAGGGAATGAGCAGTTCTTC. Amino acid sequence: CASSPNALAGVGNEQFF.

In its sample, this clonotype was seen a few times. The chain recombines TRBV15 with TRBJ1-5, with D unclear. The CDR3 runs 14 residues. The germline CDR1 and CDR2 sequences are LNHNV and YYDKDF (reference sequence). Trimming took off 1 base at V and 5 bases at J, with 9 bases between the two ends. DNA for the CDR3: TGTGCCACCAGCAGAGGGATTTCTGATCAGCCCCAGCATTTT. Encoded protein: CATSRGISDQPQHF.

The chain uses TRBV28 and TRBJ1-5; perhaps TRBD1 as D (5 bases). Trimming removed 6 bases at V and 1 base at J, with 19 bases between. The length of the CDR3 is 17 residues. The germline gives CDR1 MDHEN, CDR2 SYDVKM. As DNA, the CDR3 is TGTGCCAGCAGGGTATTTCGGGGACTTATGAGCAATCAGCCCCAGCATTTT. It translates to CASRVFRGLMSNQPQHF.

This clonotype was found many times. The chain carries TRBV20-1 and TRBJ2-1, with 13 bases lining up with TRBD2. This CDR3 comprises 18 residues. J gave up 4 bases and V 2 bases, and 11 bases lay outside the gene matches. CDR1 and CDR2 from the germline V gene are DFQATT and SNEGSKA (reference sequence). The DNA for the CDR3 is TGCAGTGCTAGAAGACTAGCGGGAGGCCCCCAGGAATACAATGAGCAGTTCTTC. It codes for CSARRLAGGPQEYNEQFF.

This clonotype has ten or more counts. The chain couples TRBV6-1 to TRBJ1-1; D remains ambiguous. With 3 bases removed from V and 7 bases from J, the gap between germline ends came to 9 bases. The CDR3 totals 12 residues. Germline V lookup: CDR1 MNHNS, CDR2 SASEGT. This CDR3 reads CASSERAGEAFF. For the CDR3, the DNA is TGTGCCAGCAGTGAGAGGGCGGGTGAAGCTTTCTTT.

This clonotype was seen many times. The chain employs TRBV6-1 and TRBJ2-5; 7 nucleotides line up with TRBD1. CDR1 is MNHNS and CDR2 is SASEGT in the germline V gene. This CDR3 is 16 amino acids long. V trimming: 6 bases; J trimming: 4 bases; junction bases outside the gene matches: 14. The CDR3 nucleotides are TGTGCCAGCAGCCGTTCCACAGGGGTCAATTCAGAGACCCAGTACTTC. This translates into CASSRSTGVNSETQYF.

This sequence joins TRBV19 and TRBJ2-7; possibly TRBD1 or TRBD2 for D (5 bases each). Germline CDR1 and CDR2: LNHDA and SQIVND (reference sequence). V was shortened by 1 base and J by 7 bases, with 14 bases between the two germline ends. The CDR3 is 14 residues long. CDR3 in amino acids: CASSIGGTAREQYF. The CDR3 region has the DNA TGTGCCAGTAGTATAGGGGGGACGGCTCGGGAGCAGTACTTC.

With regard to this clonotype: Sequence at one end of the junction differs from germline and may be a read error. The chain is built from TRBV11-2 and TRBJ1-1; D not resolved. In germline, CDR1 is SGHAT, CDR2 FQNNGV. This CDR3 is built from 13 residues. The CDR3 bases are TGTGCCAGCGGTCCTACGTTGAACACTGAAGTTTTCTTT. Protein product: CASGPTLNTEVFF. The full variable domain, with the rest looked up from reference TRBV11-2 and TRBJ1-1, is EAGVAQSPRYKIIEKRQSVAFWCNPISGHATLYWYQQILGQGPKLLIQFQNNGVVDDSQLPKDRFSAERLKGVDSTLKIQPAKLEDSAVYLCASGPTLNTEVFFGQGTRLTVV.

In this sample, this clonotype turned up many times. The rearrangement links TRBV3-1 to TRBJ1-2; D unresolved. CDR1 and CDR2 (germline): LGHDT, YNNKEL (reference sequence). The CDR3 extends over 13 amino acids. Trimming cost V 5 bases and J 7 bases, with 14 bases left between them. The CDR3 DNA follows: TGTGCCAGCAGCTCCCGGGCCCTATCTGGCTACACCTTC. Residues: CASSSRALSGYTF.

The chain combines TRBV11-1 with TRBJ2-3, with D possibly TRBD1 on 5 matching bases. CDR1 and CDR2 (germline): SGHAT, FQDESV (reference sequence). This CDR3 has 14 amino acids. V gave up 5 bases and J gave up 3 bases, with 12 bases separating them. In nucleotides, the CDR3 is TGTGCCAGCAGCGCAGGGATAGATACAGATACGCAGTATTTT. Its translation: CASSAGIDTDTQYF.

This clonotype has ten or more counts. The chain couples TRBV30 to TRBJ1-1; TRBD1 agrees at 8 bases. CDR1 and CDR2 (germline): GTSNPN, SVGIG (reference sequence). The CDR3 covers 15 residues. The ends lost 8 bases at V and 3 bases at J; junction bases unmatched: 14. The CDR3 coding sequence is TGTGCCGGATGGAGGTCAGGGGGCTGGGACACTGAAGCTTTCTTT. Its protein is CAGWRSGGWDTEAFF.

In this sample, this clonotype turned up many times. The chain is built from TRBV7-2 and TRBJ2-3; 7 bases agree with TRBD2. Germline CDR1 SGHTA, CDR2 FQGNSA. V shed 3 bases, J shed 3 bases, and the junction held 12 bases outside the gene matches. The CDR3 sequence is 17 residues long. The CDR3 sequence: CASSFPVAGVDTDTQYF. As DNA, the CDR3 is TGTGCCAGCAGCTTCCCGGTGGCGGGAGTGGATACAGATACGCAGTATTTT. Supplemented by reference TRBV7-2 and TRBJ2-3, the full variable domain reads GAGVSQSPSNKVTEKGKDVELRCDPISGHTALYWYRQSLGQGLEFLIYFQGNSAPDKSGLPSDRFSAERTGGSVSTLTIQRTQQEDSAVYLCASSFPVAGVDTDTQYFGPGTRLTVL.

This clonotype was found many times. V usage is TRBV12-3 or TRBV12-4 and J usage is TRBJ1-2; D is uncertain. The CDR3 has 11 residues. Trimming left V 6 bases short and J 10 bases short, with 12 bases between. The CDR3 loop is CASSHSLHYTF. The DNA of the CDR3 is TGTGCCAGCAGCCACAGCCTTCACTACACCTTC.

The chain has TRBV27 and TRBJ2-1; TRBD2 aligns across 14 bases. The trim removed 6 bases at V and 7 bases at J, leaving 5 bases unmatched. CDR1 and CDR2 (germline): MNHEY, SMNVEV (reference sequence). The CDR3 is 15 residues long. CDR3 sequence reads: CASRPGLAGENEQFF. Here the CDR3 DNA reads TGTGCCAGCAGACCGGGACTAGCGGGAGAAAATGAGCAGTTCTTC.

This chain links TRBV7-2 with TRBJ1-3, with TRBD1 matching 7 bases. The CDR3 has 14 amino acids. V was pared by 4 bases and J by 4 bases, with 4 bases of the junction left unmatched. Germline V CDR1 and CDR2: SGHTA, FQGNSA. The CDR3 is CASSSPGQGNTIYF. CDR3 DNA: TGTGCCAGCAGCTCGCCGGGACAGGGAAACACCATATATTTT.

This clonotype occurred many times. The chain recombines TRBV3-1 with TRBJ1-6; no clear D gene. This CDR3 is 14 amino acids long. From germline, CDR1 is LGHDT and CDR2 YNNKEL (reference sequence). V was clipped by 4 bases and J by 7 bases, with 11 bases between them. CDR3 in amino acids: CASSPDGRNSPLHF. The CDR3, as DNA: TGTGCCAGCAGCCCCGACGGTAGGAATTCACCCCTCCACTTT.

There are many counts of this clonotype. This sequence joins TRBV12-5 and TRBJ2-2; 7 nucleotides align to TRBD1. The CDR3 consists of 15 residues. The J segment lost 0 bases and the V segment lost 6 bases, leaving 4 bases of the junction unmatched. Germline V CDR1 and CDR2: LGHNT, FRNRAP. Here the CDR3 DNA reads TGTGCTAGTGGGACCGGGACAGCGAACACCGGGGAGCTGTTTTTT. It specifies CASGTGTANTGELFF. Looking up the rest from reference TRBV12-5 and TRBJ2-2 gives the full variable domain: DARVTQTPRHKVTEMGQEVTMRCQPILGHNTVFWYRQTMMQGLELLAYFRNRAPLDDSGMPKDRFSAEMPDATLATLKIQPSEPRDSAVYFCASGTGTANTGELFFGEGSRLTVL.

This clonotype was counted many times. V and J are TRBV11-2 and TRBJ2-7; D gene unclear. The V end lost 5 bases, the J end lost 0 bases, and 20 bases lay between the germline ends. The V gene's germline CDR1 is SGHAT and CDR2 FQNNGV. The CDR3 spans 17 residues. The CDR3 DNA sequence: TGTGCCAGCAGCCAAACTCCCCGGCACCCGAGCTCCTACGAGCAGTACTTC. It is translated as CASSQTPRHPSSYEQYF.

This clonotype turned up a few times. This chain links TRBV7-2 with TRBJ1-1; D ambiguous. The CDR3 covers 11 residues. The V gene lost 1 base and the J gene lost 10 bases, with 7 bases spanning the gap. Germline CDR1 is SGHTA and CDR2 is FQGNSA. The DNA for the CDR3 is TGTGCCAGCAGCTTAGAAGTCGTAGCTTTCTTT. As protein: CASSLEVVAFF.

With respect to this clonotype: Since a much larger clone is just one base distant, this may be a read error. The chain combines TRBV6-1 with TRBJ1-4; D is uncertain. The CDR3 runs 13 residues. Germline CDR1 is MNHNS and CDR2 is SASEGT. V was shortened by 9 bases and J by 6 bases, with 14 bases between the two germline ends. The CDR3 region has the DNA TGTGCCAGTTCCCTTAGTTCCGATGAAAAACTGTTTTTT. This translates into CASSLSSDEKLFF.